The rows below give T cell receptor beta chains drawn from one sample of a study of OX40 agonist ivuxolimab in advanced cancers. The data were produced by immunoSEQ multiplex PCR, yet TCRdb's version contains in-frame clones alone and is incomplete. Of roughly 90,000 clones in the sample, 94% were seen once. Specimen: CD4+ or CD8+ T cells sorted from blood, collected in a trial of the OX40 agonist ivuxolimab. All receptors come from an adult with an advanced solid tumor such as melanoma, head and neck, liver or kidney cancer. Each CDR3 is given with its conserved first and last residue. D genes are given only for firm matches. The size of a clone is reported for some rows only, either as once, few or many, or as a class for expanded clones.

CDR3nt,CDR3aa,j_gene,v_gene,abundance,d_gene
TGTGCCAGCAGCTTAGGTACAGGGAGTGAGCAGTACTTC,CASSLGTGSEQYF,TRBJ2-7,TRBV11-2,-,-
TGTGCCAGCACCGAGGACAGGGATAATGAAAAACTGTTTTTT,CASTEDRDNEKLFF,TRBJ1-4,TRBV2,-,TRBD1
TGTGCCAGCAGCGTGATCGGGAGGCCTCGGAGCTCCTACAATGAGCAGTTCTTC,CASSVIGRPRSSYNEQFF,TRBJ2-1,TRBV9,once,TRBD2
TGTGCCAGCACTCAGGGGTACACTGAAGCTTTCTTT,CASTQGYTEAFF,TRBJ1-1,TRBV7-9,-,-
TGCGCCAGCAGCTTGGCAGGGGCCAACAATGAGCAGTTCTTC,CASSLAGANNEQFF,TRBJ2-1,TRBV5-1,-,-
TGTGCCAGCAGCTTAGGCGTTAGCGGGGGTTCCTACGAGCAGTACTTC,CASSLGVSGGSYEQYF,TRBJ2-7,TRBV5-8,-,TRBD2
TGTGCCAGCAGTTACGGCGGGGCCTACACTGAAGCTTTCTTT,CASSYGGAYTEAFF,TRBJ1-1,TRBV6-5,-,-
TGTGCCACCAGCGTAACTAGCGGAATAATAAAGCAGTTCTTC,CATSVTSGIIKQFF,TRBJ2-1,TRBV15,-,TRBD2
TGTGCCAGCAGCTTGCCGAGGGGCGGCACTGAAGCTTTCTTT,CASSLPRGGTEAFF,TRBJ1-1,TRBV5-6,-,-
TGTGCCAGCAAAAGCACAGATACGCAGTATTTT,CASKSTDTQYF,TRBJ2-3,TRBV28,once,-
TGCGCCAGCAGCCAATTCTCTTATACCGGGGAGAACGAGCAGTACTTC,CASSQFSYTGENEQYF,TRBJ2-7,TRBV4-1,-,-
TGTGCCAGCAGCTTGGCCGGGGCAAGGTGGGAAAAACTGTTTTTT,CASSLAGARWEKLFF,TRBJ1-4,TRBV13,-,-
TGTGCCAGCAGCGTAGCTCTGACTCAAGGCCCCATGAACACTGAAGCTTTCTTT,CASSVALTQGPMNTEAFF,TRBJ1-1,TRBV9,-,-
TGTGCCAGCAGCTTAGAGGGCGGATACTACGAGCAGTACTTC,CASSLEGGYYEQYF,TRBJ2-7,TRBV13,-,-
TGTGCCAGCAGCTTAGTTGGGTCACCCCTCCACTTT,CASSLVGSPLHF,TRBJ1-6,TRBV11-2,-,-
TGTGCCAGCAGTTTCGGCCCCTACTATGGCTACACCTTC,CASSFGPYYGYTF,TRBJ1-2,TRBV27,-,-
TGTGCCAGCAGCTCGAGGACTAGCGGGGAACGTAATTCCGGGGAGCTGTTTTTT,CASSSRTSGERNSGELFF,TRBJ2-2,TRBV7-6,-,TRBD2
TGCGCCAGCAGCTTGGAGGGGGATGGCAGTCCCTCCTACGAGCAGTACTTC,CASSLEGDGSPSYEQYF,TRBJ2-7,TRBV5-1,-,-
TGTGCCAGCAGTTTATCGATAACCGGGATGAACATTCAGTACTTC,CASSLSITGMNIQYF,TRBJ2-4,TRBV27,-,-
TGCGCCAGCAGTGAGAGGGACACAGATACGCAGTATTTT,CASSERDTDTQYF,TRBJ2-3,TRBV10-1,-,-
TGTGCCAGCAGCCCTCGAGGGGGGAATGAGCAGTTCTTC,CASSPRGGNEQFF,TRBJ2-1,TRBV7-3,-,-
TGTGCCAGCAGTTTATTCGGAACCAGGGATACGCAGTATTTT,CASSLFGTRDTQYF,TRBJ2-3,TRBV27,once,-
TGTGCCAGCACCTATCTCCCAGGTTCGGGCGAGCAGTACTTC,CASTYLPGSGEQYF,TRBJ2-7,TRBV27,once,-
TGTGCCAGCAGTTACTCTTGGACAGGGTCCTACGAGCAGTACTTC,CASSYSWTGSYEQYF,TRBJ2-7,TRBV6-5,-,TRBD1
TGTGCCAGCAGCCTTAGCGGGAGGGGGTACAATGAGCAGTTCTTC,CASSLSGRGYNEQFF,TRBJ2-1,TRBV7-3,-,TRBD2
TGTGCCAGCAGTCCGGGGACTAGCCCCACCGAGCAGTACTTC,CASSPGTSPTEQYF,TRBJ2-7,TRBV27,-,TRBD2
TGTGCCAGCAGCTTTGTTACAGGGACCCCTGAAGCTTTCTTT,CASSFVTGTPEAFF,TRBJ1-1,TRBV13,-,-
TGCGCCAGCAGTGAGCCACTAGCGGGGGGCGCGGGTACGCAGTATTTT,CASSEPLAGGAGTQYF,TRBJ2-3,TRBV10-2,-,TRBD2
TGTGCCAGCAGTTTTCTCCGAGCCACAGATACGCAGTATTTT,CASSFLRATDTQYF,TRBJ2-3,TRBV27,once,-
TGTGCCAGCAGTTTCCCGGAATTCAGAGGGCAACCGAACACTGAAGCTTTCTTT,CASSFPEFRGQPNTEAFF,TRBJ1-1,TRBV28,-,-
TGTGCCAGTATCAGGGGTTACGAGCAGTACTTC,CASIRGYEQYF,TRBJ2-7,TRBV6-5,-,-
TGTGCCAGCAGGATGACAGGTTATTATGGCTACACCTTC,CASRMTGYYGYTF,TRBJ1-2,TRBV6-1,once,-
TGTGCCAGCAGTGATGGAGGGTTCTATAATTCACCCCTCCACTTT,CASSDGGFYNSPLHF,TRBJ1-6,TRBV2,-,-
TGTGCCAGCAGCCCGACAGGGGGCTACTCTGGGGCCAACGTCCTGACTTTC,CASSPTGGYSGANVLTF,TRBJ2-6,TRBV9,few,TRBD1
TGTGCCAGCAGCGTAGCTACGGGGCCGGCCTCTGGAAACACCATATATTTT,CASSVATGPASGNTIYF,TRBJ1-3,TRBV9,-,-
TGTGCCAGCAGCGTAGGCACTTCCTACGAGCAGTACTTC,CASSVGTSYEQYF,TRBJ2-7,TRBV9,-,-
TGTGCCAGTAGTATAGGACAGGGATTCTATAATTCACCCCTCCACTTT,CASSIGQGFYNSPLHF,TRBJ1-6,TRBV19,few,TRBD1
TGTGCCAGCAGCTTAGTCGCGGGACTCGCCTACGAGCAGTACTTC,CASSLVAGLAYEQYF,TRBJ2-7,TRBV7-9,-,-
TGTGCCAGCAGCCCATGGGGGGAGGGCCCCCAAGAGACCCAGTACTTC,CASSPWGEGPQETQYF,TRBJ2-5,TRBV7-8,-,TRBD2
TGTGCCAGCAGTTCACCAGGAGTAGCGGGGGAAGAGACCCAGTACTTC,CASSSPGVAGEETQYF,TRBJ2-5,TRBV6-5,-,TRBD2
TGTGCCAGCAGCGACAGGCGCCAAGAGACCCAGTACTTC,CASSDRRQETQYF,TRBJ2-5,TRBV25-1,-,-
TGTGCCAGCAGCTTAGGGACAGAACTGTTTTTT,CASSLGTELFF,TRBJ1-4,TRBV11-2,-,-
TGTGCCATCAGTGAGGGCAGGCAAGAGACCCAGTACTTC,CAISEGRQETQYF,TRBJ2-5,TRBV10-3,-,-
TGTGCCAGCAGCTTGTACGCCCCGGGAGAGACCCAGTACTTC,CASSLYAPGETQYF,TRBJ2-5,TRBV5-5,-,-
TGTGCCAGCAGGCAGGGACAGGGTTCCGAGCAGTACTTC,CASRQGQGSEQYF,TRBJ2-7,TRBV5-5,-,TRBD1